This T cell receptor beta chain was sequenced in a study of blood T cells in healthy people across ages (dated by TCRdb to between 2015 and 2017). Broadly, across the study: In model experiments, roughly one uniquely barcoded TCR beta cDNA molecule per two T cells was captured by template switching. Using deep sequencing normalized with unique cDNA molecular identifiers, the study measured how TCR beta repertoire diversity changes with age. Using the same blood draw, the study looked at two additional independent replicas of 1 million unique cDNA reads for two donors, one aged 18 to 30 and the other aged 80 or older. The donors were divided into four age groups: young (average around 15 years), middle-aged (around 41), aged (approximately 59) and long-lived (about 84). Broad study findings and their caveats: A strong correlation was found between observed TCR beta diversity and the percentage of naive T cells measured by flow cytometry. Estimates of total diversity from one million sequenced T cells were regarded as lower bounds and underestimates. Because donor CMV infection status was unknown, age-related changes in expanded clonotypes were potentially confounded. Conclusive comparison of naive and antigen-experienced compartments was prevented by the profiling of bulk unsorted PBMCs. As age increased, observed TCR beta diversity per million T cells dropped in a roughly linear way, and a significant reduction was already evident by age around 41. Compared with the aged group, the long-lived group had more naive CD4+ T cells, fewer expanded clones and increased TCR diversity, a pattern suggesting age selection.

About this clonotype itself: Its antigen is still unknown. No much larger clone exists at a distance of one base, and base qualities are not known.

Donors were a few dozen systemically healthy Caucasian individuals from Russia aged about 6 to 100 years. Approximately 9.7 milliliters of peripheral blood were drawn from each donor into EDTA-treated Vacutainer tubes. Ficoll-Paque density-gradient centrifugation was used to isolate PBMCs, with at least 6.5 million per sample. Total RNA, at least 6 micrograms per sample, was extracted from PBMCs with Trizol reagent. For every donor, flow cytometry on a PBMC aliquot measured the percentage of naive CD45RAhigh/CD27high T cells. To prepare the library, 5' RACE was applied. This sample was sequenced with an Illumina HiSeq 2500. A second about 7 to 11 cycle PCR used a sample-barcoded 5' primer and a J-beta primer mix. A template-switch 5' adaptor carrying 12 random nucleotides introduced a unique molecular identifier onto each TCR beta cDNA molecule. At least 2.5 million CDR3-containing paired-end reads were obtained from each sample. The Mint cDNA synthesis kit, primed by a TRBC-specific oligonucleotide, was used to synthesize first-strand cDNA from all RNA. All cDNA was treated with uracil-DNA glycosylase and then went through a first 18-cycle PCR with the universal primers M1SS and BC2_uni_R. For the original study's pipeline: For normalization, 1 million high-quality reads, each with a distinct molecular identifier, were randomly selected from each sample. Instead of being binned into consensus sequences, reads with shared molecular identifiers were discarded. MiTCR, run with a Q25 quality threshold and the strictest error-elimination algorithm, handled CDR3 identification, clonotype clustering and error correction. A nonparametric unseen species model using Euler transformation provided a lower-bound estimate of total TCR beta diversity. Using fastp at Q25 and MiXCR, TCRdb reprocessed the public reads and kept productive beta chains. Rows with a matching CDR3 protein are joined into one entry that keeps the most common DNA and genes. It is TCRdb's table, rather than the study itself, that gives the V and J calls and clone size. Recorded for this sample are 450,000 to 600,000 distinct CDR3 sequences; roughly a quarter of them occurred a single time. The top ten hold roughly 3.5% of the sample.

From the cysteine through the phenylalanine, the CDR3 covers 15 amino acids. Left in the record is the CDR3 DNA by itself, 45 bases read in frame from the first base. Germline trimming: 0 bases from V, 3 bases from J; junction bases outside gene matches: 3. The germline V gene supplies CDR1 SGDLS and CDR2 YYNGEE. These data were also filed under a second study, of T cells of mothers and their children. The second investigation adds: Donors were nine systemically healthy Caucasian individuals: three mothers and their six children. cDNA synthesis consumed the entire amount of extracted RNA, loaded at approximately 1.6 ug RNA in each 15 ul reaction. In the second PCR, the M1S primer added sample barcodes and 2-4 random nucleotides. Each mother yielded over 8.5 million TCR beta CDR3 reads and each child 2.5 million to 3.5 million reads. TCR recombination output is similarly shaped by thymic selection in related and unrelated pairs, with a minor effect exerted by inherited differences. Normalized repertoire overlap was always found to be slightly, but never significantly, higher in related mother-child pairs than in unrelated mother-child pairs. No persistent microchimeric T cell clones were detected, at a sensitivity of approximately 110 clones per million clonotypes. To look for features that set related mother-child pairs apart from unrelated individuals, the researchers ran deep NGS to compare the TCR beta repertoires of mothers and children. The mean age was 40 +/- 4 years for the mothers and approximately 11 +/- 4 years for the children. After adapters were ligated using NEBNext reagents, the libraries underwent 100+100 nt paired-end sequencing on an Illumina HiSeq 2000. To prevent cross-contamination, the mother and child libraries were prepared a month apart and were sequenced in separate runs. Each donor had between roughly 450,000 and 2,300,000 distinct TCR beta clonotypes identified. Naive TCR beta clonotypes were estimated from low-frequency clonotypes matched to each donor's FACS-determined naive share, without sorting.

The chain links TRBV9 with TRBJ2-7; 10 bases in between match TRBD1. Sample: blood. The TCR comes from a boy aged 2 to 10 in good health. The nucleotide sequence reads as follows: TGTGCCAGCAGCGTAGGGGACAGGGGCCTCTACGAGCAGTACTTC. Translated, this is CASSVGDRGLYEQYF.